Below are 2 T cell receptor beta chains sequenced from a single sample in a study of T cell responses to AZD1222 COVID-19 vaccine. This table comes from immunoSEQ multiplex PCR, and its TCRdb copy is limited to in-frame clones, with some not included. The table includes more than 80,000 clones, 70% to 90% detected once. The specimen was peripheral blood, collected 28 days after the second AZD1222 dose. The receptors originated from an adult who received the AZD1222 COVID-19 vaccine.

CDR3 DNA sequence: TGTGCCAGCAGCCCTATAATATTGAGCTCCTACAATGAGCAGTTCTTC. It specifies CASSPIILSSYNEQFF. The V and J genes are TRBV7-9 and TRBJ2-1; D uncertain. Germline V gene lookup returns CDR1 SEHNR and CDR2 FQNEAQ (reference sequence). The V gene lost 5 bases and the J gene lost 0 bases, with 14 bases spanning the gap. The CDR3 spans 16 residues.

This clone has only a few counts. The genes are TRBV7-9 and TRBJ2-4; D is ambiguous. V was clipped by 5 bases and J by 11 bases, with 25 bases between them. The CDR3 runs to 16 residues. The germline V gene has CDR1 SEHNR and CDR2 FQNEAQ (reference sequence). The chain's CDR3 is CASSLTQNHQPLFQYF. The CDR3 region has the DNA TGTGCCAGCAGCCTGACACAGAACCACCAACCCCTATTTCAGTACTTC.